Presented here are 16 T cell receptor beta chains from one specimen sequenced in a study of vaccination and CD4 T cells after COVID-19. Treatment reported: roughly 11-day PBMC culture with coronavirus spike peptide pools or control peptides (ViraFEST assay). Their antigens remain unidentified. Cultured CD4+ T cell DNA was sequenced using the Oncomine TCR Beta short-read assay. MiXCR was run by TCRdb on the PCR reads, yielding one entry per CDR3 protein. The table lists 9,500 to 15,000 distinct CDR3 sequences, approximately 64% of them singletons. The sequenced sample was CD4+ T cells from blood, cultured in vitro. The source of these receptors is a human donor who had recovered from COVID-19.

The chain recombines TRBV5-1 with TRBJ2-7; D might be TRBD1 or TRBD2, each matching 5 bases. The CDR3 runs 13 residues. Germline CDR1 and CDR2: SGHRS and YFSETQ. Deletions cut 4 bases from V and 7 bases from J, with 15 bases between. CDR3 nucleotide sequence: TGCGCCAGCAGCCACGACTGGGGACGGGAGCAGTACTTC. This codes for CASSHDWGREQYF.

This clonotype was seen only a few times. The chain has TRBV7-3 and TRBJ2-2, with D unresolved. Germline CDR1 SGHTA, CDR2 FQGTGA. This CDR3 comprises 12 residues. V lost 4 bases to trimming and J lost 3 bases, with 3 bases between them. The CDR3 DNA reads as TGTGCCAGCAGCTCCGACACCGGGGAGCTGTTTTTT. It yields the protein CASSSDTGELFF. Full variable domain (missing parts from reference TRBV7-3 and TRBJ2-2): GAGVSQTPSNKVTEKGKYVELRCDPISGHTALYWYRQSLGQGPEFLIYFQGTGAADDSGLPNDRFFAVRPEGSVSTLKIQRTERGDSAVYLCASSSDTGELFFGEGSRLTVL.

The genes are TRBV7-6 and TRBJ2-3, with 8 bases fitting TRBD2. J lost 2 bases, V lost 5 bases, and 6 bases had no gene match. The germline CDR1 and CDR2 sequences are SGHVS and FNYEAQ. The CDR3 is 15 residues long. The CDR3 sequence: CASSPRLAPTDTQYF. CDR3 DNA: TGTGCCAGCAGCCCCCGACTAGCGCCCACAGATACGCAGTATTTT.

The chain combines TRBV20-1 with TRBJ2-7; weak D call: TRBD2 (5 bases). The CDR3 covers 12 residues. With 6 bases removed from V and 0 bases from J, the gap between germline ends came to 9 bases. The germline CDR1 and CDR2 sequences are DFQATT and SNEGSKA (reference sequence). The CDR3 is CSAQGGSYEQYF. As DNA, the CDR3 is TGCAGTGCCCAAGGAGGCTCCTACGAGCAGTACTTC.

The CDR3 loop is CASSLAAGGAYEQYF. The DNA for the CDR3 is TGTGCCAGCAGCTTAGCGGCGGGGGGCGCCTACGAGCAGTACTTC. This chain links TRBV7-2 with TRBJ2-7, with 8 bases that match TRBD2. V shed 0 bases, J shed 2 bases, and the junction held 3 bases outside the gene matches. Germline-derived CDR1 and CDR2 are SGHTA and FQGNSA. CDR3 length equals 15 residues.

The chain couples TRBV5-1 to TRBJ2-5; 10 bases line up with TRBD1. The CDR3 consists of 15 residues. With 4 bases clipped from V and 4 bases from J, the junction kept 7 bases outside the gene matches. Germline-derived CDR1 and CDR2 are SGHRS and YFSETQ. The CDR3 reads CASSLRDRGGETQYF. The DNA of the CDR3 is TGCGCCAGCAGCCTCCGGGACAGGGGTGGAGAGACCCAGTACTTC.

This clonotype was counted a few times. The rearrangement joins TRBV5-1 to TRBJ1-5, with unresolved D. Germline-derived CDR1 and CDR2 are SGHRS and YFSETQ. The V end lost 0 bases, the J end lost 1 base, and 8 bases lay between the germline ends. The CDR3 is 15 amino acids. The CDR3 DNA is TGCGCCAGCAGCTTGGAAGGTTTAAGCAATCAGCCCCAGCATTTT. Translated, it gives CASSLEGLSNQPQHF.

The rearrangement uses TRBV19 and TRBJ2-5; 15 bases match TRBD2. CDR1 and CDR2 (germline): LNHDA, SQIVND (reference sequence). The CDR3 is made up of 17 amino acids. V lost 9 bases to trimming and J lost 4 bases; unmatched junction nucleotides: 12. The CDR3 is CASTSGTSGRMRETQYF. For the CDR3, the DNA is TGTGCCAGCACCTCCGGGACTAGCGGGAGGATGAGAGAGACCCAGTACTTC.

V usage is TRBV18 and J usage is TRBJ2-7, with 7 bases identical to TRBD1. V dropped 0 bases and J dropped 4; count of bases not matched to a gene: 3. The CDR3 totals 14 residues. The germline CDR1 and CDR2 sequences are KGHSH and LQKENI. CDR3 region: CASSPPGTVYEQYF. The CDR3 bases are TGTGCCAGCTCACCACCAGGGACAGTATACGAGCAGTACTTC.

The chain uses TRBV28 and TRBJ1-5, with 10 positions matching TRBD1. Looked up from germline, CDR1 is MDHEN and CDR2 is SYDVKM. CDR3 length: 15 residues. The junction had 10 bases not matched to a gene; V was cut back by 8 bases and J by 6 bases. CDR3 in DNA: TGTGCCAGCCTTCGTGGGACAGGGGCAGGTCAGCCCCAGCATTTT. Translation gives CASLRGTGAGQPQHF.

The gene calls are TRBV24-1 and TRBJ2-2; 8 bases are shared with TRBD1. Germline V gives CDR1 KGHDR, CDR2 SFDVKD. V gave up 0 bases and J gave up 3 bases; unmatched junction bases: 2. The CDR3 is made up of 16 amino acids. CDR3 in amino acids: CATSDLAGGDTGELFF. CDR3 nucleotides: TGTGCCACCAGTGATTTGGCAGGGGGCGACACCGGGGAGCTGTTTTTT.

The rearrangement links TRBV2 to TRBJ2-5; D is unresolved. V lost 4 bases and J lost 4, with 4 bases in between. The CDR3 is 11 residues long. Germline V lookup: CDR1 SNHLY, CDR2 FYNNEI. The CDR3 DNA is TGTGCCAGCAGTGTCGGAGAGACCCAGTACTTC. Translating gives CASSVGETQYF.

This chain uses TRBV7-7 with TRBJ2-5, with 7 bases lining up with TRBD2. This CDR3 is built from 13 residues. The germline V gene has CDR1 SSHAT and CDR2 FNYEAQ (reference sequence). In DNA, the CDR3 is TGTGCTAGCGTAGGACTAGGCCAAGAGACCCAGTACTTC. Translating gives CASVGLGQETQYF.

The chain recombines TRBV10-2 with TRBJ1-5; perhaps TRBD1 as D (6 bases). The CDR3 covers 15 residues. Germline V CDR1 and CDR2: WSHSY, SAAADI. The V and J ends lost 6 bases and 1 base respectively, with 13 bases between them. The CDR3 DNA reads as TGCGCCAGCAGCCGTTCGACAGGCAGCAATCAGCCCCAGCATTTT. Translating it yields CASSRSTGSNQPQHF.

The chain employs TRBV15 and TRBJ1-5, with 8 positions matching TRBD1. V shed 1 base, J shed 0 bases, and the junction held 5 bases outside the gene matches. Germline values: CDR1 LNHNV, CDR2 YYDKDF (reference sequence). CDR3 length equals 17 residues. The CDR3 sequence: CATSRGQGTRSNQPQHF. CDR3 bases: TGTGCCACCAGCAGAGGACAGGGGACTCGTAGCAATCAGCCCCAGCATTTT.

The chain joins TRBV11-3 to TRBJ2-1; D could derive from TRBD1 or TRBD2 (5 bases each). The CDR3 runs to 15 residues. The V gene lost 1 base and the J gene lost 4 bases, with 11 bases spanning the gap. Germline V gives CDR1 SGHNT, CDR2 YENEEA. DNA for the CDR3: TGTGCCAGCAGCTTAGGGGGCGGAGGATACAATGAGCAGTTCTTC. Protein sequence: CASSLGGGGYNEQFF.